Sequencing of this T cell receptor (beta chain) was carried out in a study of neurological immune-mediated disorders. This clonotype has ten or more counts. Its antigen is undetermined. TCRdb passed the 5' RACE reads through MiXCR, listing each CDR3 protein once. The sample carries fewer than 60,000 distinct CDR3 sequences, 9% to 12% recorded once. The starting material, 2 million PBMCs stored at -80 C, gave rise to the unsorted libraries. The CDR3 is made up of 14 amino acids. V lost 8 bases and J lost 5; bases outside the gene matches: 8. The V gene's germline CDR1 is MNHEY and CDR2 SMNVEV (reference sequence). The study's findings and limits: The most TCR clonal expansion was seen in HTLV-1-associated myelopathy, whereas the least was seen in multiple sclerosis, below the level in healthy controls. Expanded clones shared no identical CDR3 amino acid sequences across subjects, which suggested private TCR-beta repertoires in all groups.

The source material was PBMCs. The receptor's source is a man between 65 and 85 years old with HTLV-1-associated myelopathy (HAM/TSP). V gene TRBV27 combines with J gene TRBJ2-2; the match to TRBD2 covers 7 bases. The CDR3 DNA follows: TGTGCCAGCTGGCGCCAGGGAGGGACCGGGGAGCTGTTTTTT. Protein: CASWRQGGTGELFF.